One sample yielded the 23 T cell receptor beta chains listed below, sequenced in a study of T cells expressing NK-cell markers. TCRdb re-called the 5' RACE reads and shows each CDR3 protein once, DNA omitted. The sample's table shows 440,000 or so distinct CDR3 sequences. The sequencing input was blood T cells: a sorted CD56 or NKG2C T cell subset, CD4+ or CD8+ T cells, or bulk PBMC T cells (not recorded which). All receptors come from a woman aged 18 to 75 in good health.

The V and J genes are TRBV7-2 and TRBJ2-2. CDR1 SGHTA and CDR2 FQGNSA come from the germline V gene. The CDR3 is 13 amino acids. CDR3: CASIDEGTGELFF.

V usage is TRBV20-1 and J usage is TRBJ1-4. This CDR3 contains 14 residues. Germline loops: CDR1 DFQATT, CDR2 SNEGSKA (reference sequence). CDR3 region: CSASEGIANEKLFF.

The V and J genes are TRBV20-1 and TRBJ1-1; the TCRdb D gene call, TRBD1, has no DNA to confirm it. Germline values: CDR1 DFQATT, CDR2 SNEGSKA (reference sequence). The CDR3 has 13 residues. The CDR3 sequence is CSVRQGLGTEAFF.

V usage is TRBV20-1 and J usage is TRBJ1-1. The germline V gene has CDR1 DFQATT and CDR2 SNEGSKA (reference sequence). This CDR3 has 12 residues. CDR3 sequence: CSARRGNTEAFF.

The chain joins TRBV6-5 to TRBJ2-3; TCRdb returns TRBD2, unconfirmable since there is no DNA. CDR1 and CDR2 (germline): MNHEY, SVGAGI. The CDR3 is 15 residues long. CDR3 sequence: CASSYETSGADTQYF.

The chain employs TRBV3-1 and TRBJ2-7; the TCRdb call, TRBD2, lacks DNA for checking. The length of the CDR3 is 13 residues. Germline CDR1 reads LGHDT; CDR2 reads YNNKEL (reference sequence). Here the CDR3 reads CASSRDLHPEQYF.

This chain joins TRBV5-1 and TRBJ2-1. This CDR3 comprises 13 residues. Germline assignment: CDR1 SGHRS and CDR2 YFSETQ. This CDR3 reads CASSPAGYNEQFF.

This chain uses TRBV28 with TRBJ2-1; TCRdb's D call, TRBD2, is unchecked because there is no DNA. This CDR3 is built from 14 residues. Germline CDR1 and CDR2: MDHEN and SYDVKM. The CDR3 reads CASLLSGIYNEQFF.

V usage is TRBV12-3 or TRBV12-4 and J usage is TRBJ1-4. This CDR3 contains 15 residues. Here the CDR3 reads CASSSSPSFNEKLFF.

The V gene is TRBV10-3, the J gene TRBJ1-2; the TCRdb D gene call, TRBD1, has no DNA to confirm it. CDR1 ENHRY and CDR2 SYGVKD come from the germline V gene. This CDR3 spans 12 amino acids. The CDR3 spells CAIGRQEQGYTF.

The chain couples TRBV4-3 to TRBJ2-2; the TCRdb call, TRBD1, lacks DNA for checking. Germline-derived CDR1 and CDR2 are LGHNA and YSLEER. The CDR3 has 16 residues. The CDR3 protein is CASSQNRGFDTGELFF.

The chain links TRBV12-5 to TRBJ1-5; lacking DNA, the TRBD1 call made by TCRdb goes unchecked. Looked up from germline, CDR1 is LGHNT and CDR2 is FRNRAP. This CDR3 is 15 amino acids long. The CDR3 protein is CASGLSEGSNQPQHF. Supplemented by reference TRBV12-5 and TRBJ1-5, the full variable domain reads DARVTQTPRHKVTEMGQEVTMRCQPILGHNTVFWYRQTMMQGLELLAYFRNRAPLDDSGMPKDRFSAEMPDATLATLKIQPSEPRDSAVYFCASGLSEGSNQPQHFGDGTRLSIL.

V is TRBV6-5 and J is TRBJ2-5; TCRdb gives TRBD1 as the D gene, but with no DNA this cannot be confirmed. The germline V gene encodes CDR1 MNHEY and CDR2 SVGAGI. CDR3 length: 15 amino acids. The CDR3 sequence: CASSYFRDRQETQYF.

CDR3 sequence reads: CASSEGGLPHDEQYF. V gene TRBV9 combines with J gene TRBJ2-7; TCRdb outputs TRBD2, but without DNA this stays unchecked. Germline CDR1 SGDLS, CDR2 YYNGEE. This CDR3 has 15 residues.

This sequence joins TRBV20-1 and TRBJ2-4; without DNA, the TCRdb call of TRBD2 cannot be checked. The CDR3 spans 15 residues. Germline V lookup: CDR1 DFQATT, CDR2 SNEGSKA (reference sequence). The CDR3 region is CSARDPASGHDIQYF.

The chain combines TRBV20-1 with TRBJ2-1; TCRdb indicates TRBD2, and absent DNA this call remains unverified. Germline V gene sequence: CDR1 DFQATT, CDR2 SNEGSKA (reference sequence). The CDR3 sequence is 16 residues long. This CDR3 reads CSARAKDGLSYNEQFF.

This chain links TRBV4-3 with TRBJ2-3; absent DNA, TCRdb's TRBD1 call cannot be checked. Germline CDR1 and CDR2: LGHNA and YSLEER. The CDR3 has 15 amino acids. CDR3 amino acids: CASSRGQGDTDTQYF.

This chain joins TRBV18 and TRBJ2-3. The CDR3 contains 12 residues. Germline V gene data show CDR1 as KGHSH and CDR2 as LQKENI. The CDR3 region is CASSPPVDTQYF.

This chain joins TRBV28 and TRBJ1-6; TCRdb indicates TRBD1, and absent DNA this call remains unverified. The CDR3 spans 14 residues. The germline CDR1 and CDR2 sequences are MDHEN and SYDVKM. Here the CDR3 reads CASLGTGGVSPLHF.

The chain has TRBV5-4 and TRBJ2-4; TCRdb gives TRBD1 as the D gene, but with no DNA this cannot be confirmed. Germline CDR1 is SGHNT and CDR2 is YYREEE (reference sequence). This CDR3 comprises 12 residues. CDR3 residues: CASSRGQAIQYF.

V gene TRBV5-4 combines with J gene TRBJ2-7. The germline V gene has CDR1 SGHNT and CDR2 YYREEE (reference sequence). This CDR3 is built from 14 residues. CDR3 in amino acids: CASSLGTVTYEQYF.

This chain uses TRBV12-3 or TRBV12-4 with TRBJ1-2. CDR3 length: 14 residues. CDR3 sequence: CASSFGPQNYGYTF.

The chain employs TRBV29-1 and TRBJ2-3; TCRdb gives TRBD2 as the D gene, but with no DNA this cannot be confirmed. CDR3 length: 15 amino acids. In germline, CDR1 is SQVTM, CDR2 ANQGSEA. The CDR3 reads CSVERATSRTDTQYF.